Here is one T cell receptor (beta chain) with its context. Its antigen is still unknown. Sampled while nominally healthy, donors likely had unrecorded immune exposures. The sample is drawn from a study of cytomegalovirus exposure and HLA in healthy donors. Study-level points and caveats: Follow-up analysis seemed to connect common viral pathogens with several of the most significant clusters identified. Fewer N-insertions (relative to the approximately 670-donor mean) were reportedly seen in an Asian-associated ancestry cluster in a later analysis. Many donors shared some public TCRs, even though most TCR sequences were rare.

The primer mix had 60 Vbeta and 13 Jbeta primers. The assay was immunoSEQ multiplex PCR, and TCRdb's table has in-frame clones only and misses some. The sample shows 150,000 to 200,000 clones, approximately 85% of them seen only once. Germline V lookup: CDR1 MDHEN, CDR2 SYDVKM. V dropped 6 bases and J dropped 0 bases, with 21 bases sitting between them. CDR3 length: 19 amino acids. The sequencing sample was made of PBMCs. The TCR originated in a man in his late teens or twenties in good health and CMV-seropositive. The chain carries TRBV28 and TRBJ2-6, with no clear D. CDR3 amino acids: CASRRPRVSKDSGANVLTF. The CDR3 coding sequence is TGTGCCAGCAGAAGGCCCCGGGTCAGCAAAGACTCTGGGGCCAACGTCCTGACTTTC.